These T cell receptor beta chains were read from a single sample in a study of post-analysis software for immune sequencing data. MiXCR, applied by TCRdb to the PCR reads, yields one record per CDR3 protein. The sample records under 200,000 distinct CDR3 sequences, under 40% being singletons. Sequenced here: blood, sampled after autologous hematopoietic stem cell transplantation. These receptors were collected from a girl between 10 and 17 years old with multiple sclerosis. Both conserved end residues are part of each CDR3. Each record gives: D gene, clone size, J gene, V gene, CDR3 length, CDR3 protein, CDR3 DNA. D genes are given only for firm matches. Not every row has a clone size; where given, it reads once, few, many or a size class.

D: NA
size: NA
J: TRBJ2-5
V: TRBV27
length: 13
CDR3: CASSLEAWETQYF
DNA: TGTGCCAGCAGTTTAGAGGCATGGGAGACCCAGTACTTC

D: NA
size: NA
J: TRBJ2-5
V: TRBV4-1
length: 18
CDR3: CASSQEPDYSGVVETQYF
DNA: TGCGCCAGCAGCCAAGAACCCGACTACTCGGGGGTTGTGGAGACCCAGTACTTC

D: NA
size: NA
J: TRBJ2-3
V: TRBV4-1
length: 17
CDR3: CASSQGKGRWIVDTQYF
DNA: TGCGCCAGCAGCCAAGGTAAAGGCCGCTGGATAGTGGATACGCAGTATTTT

D: NA
size: NA
J: TRBJ2-7
V: TRBV14
length: 13
CDR3: CASSQHLFGEQYF
DNA: TGTGCCAGCAGCCAACATCTATTCGGGGAGCAGTACTTC

D: NA
size: NA
J: TRBJ2-7
V: TRBV4-3
length: 15
CDR3: CASSQVNTGRGEQYF
DNA: TGCGCCAGCAGCCAAGTTAATACAGGGAGAGGCGAGCAGTACTTC

D: NA
size: few
J: TRBJ1-2
V: TRBV4-3
length: 15
CDR3: CASSPTPPGNYGYTF
DNA: TGCGCCAGCAGCCCGACCCCCCCAGGGAACTATGGCTACACCTTC

D: TRBD2
size: many
J: TRBJ2-7
V: TRBV6-1
length: 14
CDR3: CASSRLAGDYEQYF
DNA: TGTGCCAGCAGCCGACTAGCGGGGGACTACGAGCAGTACTTC

D: NA
size: NA
J: TRBJ1-2
V: TRBV7-2
length: 15
CDR3: CASSLGGGANYGYTF
DNA: TGTGCCAGCAGCTTAGGAGGCGGAGCTAACTATGGCTACACCTTC

D: NA
size: NA
J: TRBJ1-5
V: TRBV18
length: 17
CDR3: CASSPEYGGYSNQPQHF
DNA: TGTGCCAGCTCCCCGGAGTATGGGGGATATAGCAATCAGCCCCAGCATTTT

D: NA
size: NA
J: TRBJ2-1
V: TRBV29-1
length: 13
CDR3: CSVDDSGGNEQFF
DNA: TGCAGCGTTGATGATTCTGGGGGCAATGAGCAGTTCTTC

D: NA
size: few
J: TRBJ1-2
V: TRBV20-1
length: 13
CDR3: CSAPGRTNYGYTF
DNA: TGCAGTGCTCCGGGACGGACTAACTATGGCTACACCTTC

D: NA
size: once
J: TRBJ2-1
V: TRBV20-1
length: 16
CDR3: CSARVRERPAVSEQFF
DNA: TGCAGTGCTAGAGTCAGGGAGAGACCAGCGGTCAGTGAGCAGTTCTTC

D: TRBD2
size: few
J: TRBJ2-1
V: TRBV3-1
length: 14
CDR3: CASGGTSARNEQFF
DNA: TGTGCCAGCGGAGGGACTAGCGCCCGCAATGAGCAGTTCTTC

D: NA
size: few
J: TRBJ2-7
V: TRBV5-6
length: 15
CDR3: CASSLGPVNGYEQYF
DNA: TGTGCCAGCAGCTTGGGGCCGGTAAACGGCTACGAGCAGTACTTC

D: NA
size: once
J: TRBJ2-7
V: TRBV10-3
length: 13
CDR3: CAIGRDGVDEQYF
DNA: TGTGCCATCGGACGTGACGGGGTCGACGAGCAGTACTTC

D: NA
size: NA
J: TRBJ2-7
V: TRBV20-1
length: 16
CDR3: CSARGTRDCDPYEQYF
DNA: TGCAGTGCTAGAGGAACCCGGGACTGCGATCCCTACGAGCAGTACTTC

D: NA
size: NA
J: TRBJ1-2
V: TRBV19
length: 14
CDR3: CASSIDWGPNGYTF
DNA: TGTGCCAGTAGTATAGATTGGGGTCCCAATGGCTACACCTTC

D: NA
size: NA
J: TRBJ1-2
V: TRBV6-5
length: 12
CDR3: CANTYWRAGYTF
DNA: TGTGCCAACACCTACTGGAGGGCAGGCTACACCTTC

D: TRBD1
size: NA
J: TRBJ2-5
V: TRBV7-8
length: 15
CDR3: CASSRGQASRETQYF
DNA: TGTGCCAGCAGCCGCGGACAGGCATCCAGGGAGACCCAGTACTTC

D: NA
size: few
J: TRBJ2-7
V: TRBV11-2
length: 14
CDR3: CASSPRGLSYEQYF
DNA: TGTGCCAGCAGCCCTCGGGGTCTCTCCTACGAGCAGTACTTC

D: NA
size: few
J: TRBJ2-1
V: TRBV15
length: 20
CDR3: CATSRDTIRGLPSSYNEQFF
DNA: TGTGCCACCAGCAGAGATACCATCCGAGGTCTCCCTAGCTCCTACAATGAGCAGTTCTTC

D: TRBD2
size: NA
J: TRBJ2-7
V: TRBV20-1
length: 15
CDR3: CSARRAGGPGYEQYF
DNA: TGCAGTGCTAGACGAGCGGGAGGGCCGGGCTACGAGCAGTACTTC

D: NA
size: many
J: TRBJ2-7
V: TRBV20-1
length: 10
CDR3: CSAIGYEQYF
DNA: TGCAGTGCTATAGGATACGAGCAGTACTTC

D: TRBD1
size: few
J: TRBJ2-3
V: TRBV20-1
length: 15
CDR3: CSAPPPQGSTDTQYF
DNA: TGCAGTGCCCCCCCCCCACAGGGGAGCACAGATACGCAGTATTTT

D: NA
size: NA
J: TRBJ2-7
V: TRBV7-2
length: 15
CDR3: CASSMRGGVPYEQYF
DNA: TGTGCCAGCAGCATGCGAGGGGGAGTCCCTTACGAGCAGTACTTC

D: NA
size: few
J: TRBJ1-1
V: TRBV6-2/TRBV6-3
length: 14
CDR3: CASSWPQRNTEAFF
DNA: TGTGCCAGCAGTTGGCCTCAGCGGAACACTGAAGCTTTCTTT

D: TRBD1
size: NA
J: TRBJ2-1
V: TRBV19
length: 20
CDR3: CASSRPLAWRDRGRENEQFF
DNA: TGTGCCAGTAGTAGACCCTTAGCCTGGCGGGACAGGGGGCGAGAGAATGAGCAGTTCTTC

D: NA
size: NA
J: TRBJ1-2
V: TRBV6-1
length: 12
CDR3: CASKRTDYGYTF
DNA: TGTGCCAGCAAAAGAACAGACTATGGCTACACCTTC

D: NA
size: NA
J: TRBJ1-2
V: TRBV7-2
length: 14
CDR3: CASSLTLGGGGYTF
DNA: TGTGCCAGCAGCTTAACGCTAGGCGGGGGGGGCTACACCTTC

D: TRBD2
size: few
J: TRBJ2-3
V: TRBV4-2
length: 16
CDR3: CASSHRLAGDTDTQYF
DNA: TGTGCCAGCAGCCACCGACTAGCGGGAGACACAGATACGCAGTATTTT

D: NA
size: NA
J: TRBJ2-1
V: TRBV27
length: 15
CDR3: CASSLDSISYNEQFF
DNA: TGTGCCAGCAGTTTAGACAGTATCTCCTACAATGAGCAGTTCTTC

D: NA
size: NA
J: TRBJ2-4
V: TRBV7-9
length: 15
CDR3: CASSFPSGTQYGQYF
DNA: TGTGCCAGCAGCTTCCCTTCGGGGACACAATACGGGCAGTACTTC

D: NA
size: NA
J: TRBJ2-1
V: TRBV6-5
length: 12
CDR3: CASSYGPREQFF
DNA: TGTGCCAGCAGTTACGGGCCGCGGGAGCAGTTCTTC

D: NA
size: NA
J: TRBJ2-7
V: TRBV20-1
length: 13
CDR3: CSASRDLWDEQYF
DNA: TGCAGTGCTAGCCGGGACCTCTGGGACGAGCAGTACTTC

D: NA
size: few
J: TRBJ2-7
V: TRBV28
length: 12
CDR3: CATSRRVYEQYF
DNA: TGTGCCACCTCCAGACGAGTATACGAGCAGTACTTC

D: TRBD2
size: few
J: TRBJ2-7
V: TRBV28
length: 15
CDR3: CASRQPGGLGYEQYF
DNA: TGTGCCAGCAGGCAGCCGGGAGGCTTAGGCTACGAGCAGTACTTC

D: TRBD2
size: NA
J: TRBJ2-3
V: TRBV20-1
length: 16
CDR3: CSARLAGGPSTDTQYF
DNA: TGCAGTGCTAGACTCGCGGGAGGGCCGAGCACAGATACGCAGTATTTT

D: TRBD1
size: NA
J: TRBJ1-2
V: TRBV6-1
length: 17
CDR3: CASSEGTGPPTSYGYTF
DNA: TGTGCCAGCAGTGAAGGGACAGGGCCTCCCACCAGCTATGGCTACACCTTC

D: NA
size: NA
J: TRBJ2-3
V: TRBV12-3/TRBV12-4
length: 12
CDR3: CASLGVGDTQYF
DNA: TGTGCCAGCCTAGGTGTAGGAGATACGCAGTATTTT

D: TRBD2
size: NA
J: TRBJ2-1
V: TRBV27
length: 16
CDR3: CASSRLSGNTYNEQFF
DNA: TGTGCCAGCAGTCGACTTAGCGGGAATACCTACAATGAGCAGTTCTTC

D: NA
size: once
J: TRBJ2-2
V: TRBV12-3/TRBV12-4
length: 13
CDR3: CASSGTALGELFF
DNA: TGTGCCAGCAGTGGGACGGCCCTCGGGGAGCTGTTTTTT

D: TRBD2
size: many
J: TRBJ2-7
V: TRBV5-1
length: 14
CDR3: CASSFRRGVDEQYF
DNA: TGCGCCAGCAGCTTTCGCCGGGGGGTGGACGAGCAGTACTTC

D: TRBD2
size: NA
J: TRBJ2-1
V: TRBV7-3
length: 15
CDR3: CASSPGGRTHNEQFF
DNA: TGTGCCAGCAGCCCGGGCGGGAGGACCCACAATGAGCAGTTCTTC

D: NA
size: few
J: TRBJ2-7
V: TRBV6-2/TRBV6-3
length: 13
CDR3: CASSRSTTYEQYF
DNA: TGTGCCAGCAGCCGGTCTACCACCTACGAGCAGTACTTC

D: NA
size: NA
J: TRBJ1-6
V: TRBV5-1
length: 16
CDR3: CASSGGTGAYSRPLHF
DNA: TGCGCCAGCAGCGGAGGGACCGGGGCATACTCTCGGCCCCTCCACTTT

D: NA
size: NA
J: TRBJ1-4
V: TRBV7-8
length: 22
CDR3: CASSLSAGFLESGPSAREKLFF
DNA: TGTGCCAGCAGCTTATCGGCAGGGTTTTTGGAATCGGGTCCTAGCGCCAGAGAAAAACTGTTTTTT

D: TRBD2
size: NA
J: TRBJ2-1
V: TRBV29-1
length: 13
CDR3: CSRGLAGYNEQFF
DNA: TGCAGCAGAGGACTAGCGGGGTACAATGAGCAGTTCTTC

D: NA
size: NA
J: TRBJ1-4
V: TRBV7-6
length: 15
CDR3: CASSQPGPRGEKLFF
DNA: TGTGCCAGCAGCCAGCCGGGCCCCCGAGGAGAAAAACTGTTTTTT

D: NA
size: NA
J: TRBJ1-4
V: TRBV5-1
length: 16
CDR3: CASSPRGLGVNEKLFF
DNA: TGCGCCAGCAGCCCCAGGGGACTGGGAGTTAATGAAAAACTGTTTTTT

D: NA
size: NA
J: TRBJ2-2
V: TRBV6-6
length: 15
CDR3: CASSYQGDGGGELFF
DNA: TGTGCCAGCAGTTATCAGGGAGATGGGGGCGGGGAGCTGTTTTTT

D: TRBD1
size: NA
J: TRBJ1-6
V: TRBV5-5
length: 16
CDR3: CASSLEGRGLRSPLHF
DNA: TGTGCCAGCAGCTTGGAGGGCAGGGGGCTTCGATCACCCCTCCACTTT

D: NA
size: NA
J: TRBJ2-5
V: TRBV29-1
length: 13
CDR3: CSVEYPGSREQYF
DNA: TGCAGCGTTGAGTACCCAGGGTCGAGGGAGCAGTACTTC

D: NA
size: NA
J: TRBJ2-6
V: TRBV7-3
length: 13
CDR3: CASSPREANVLTF
DNA: TGTGCCAGCAGCCCCCGAGAGGCCAACGTCCTGACTTTC

D: NA
size: few
J: TRBJ2-3
V: TRBV24-1
length: 14
CDR3: CATSVGGSTDTQYF
DNA: TGTGCCACCAGTGTTGGGGGGAGCACAGATACGCAGTATTTT

D: NA
size: NA
J: TRBJ1-1
V: TRBV7-8
length: 14
CDR3: CASSPSRAGTEAFF
DNA: TGTGCCAGCAGCCCTAGCAGGGCCGGCACTGAAGCTTTCTTT